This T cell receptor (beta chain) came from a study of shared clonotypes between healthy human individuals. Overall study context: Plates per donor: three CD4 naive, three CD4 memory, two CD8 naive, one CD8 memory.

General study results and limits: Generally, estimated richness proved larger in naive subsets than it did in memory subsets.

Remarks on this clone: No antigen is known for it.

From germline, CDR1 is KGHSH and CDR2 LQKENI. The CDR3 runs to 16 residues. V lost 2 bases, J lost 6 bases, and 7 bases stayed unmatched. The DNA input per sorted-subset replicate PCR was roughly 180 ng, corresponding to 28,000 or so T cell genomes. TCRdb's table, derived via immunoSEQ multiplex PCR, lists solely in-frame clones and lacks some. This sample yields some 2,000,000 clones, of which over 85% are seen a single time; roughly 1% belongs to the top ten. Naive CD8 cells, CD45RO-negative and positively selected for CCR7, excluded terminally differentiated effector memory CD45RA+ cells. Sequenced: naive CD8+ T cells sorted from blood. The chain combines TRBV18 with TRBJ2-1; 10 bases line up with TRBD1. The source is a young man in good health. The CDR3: CASSPSLGQGSNEQFF. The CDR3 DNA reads TGTGCCAGCTCACCAAGCTTGGGACAGGGGTCCAATGAGCAGTTCTTC.